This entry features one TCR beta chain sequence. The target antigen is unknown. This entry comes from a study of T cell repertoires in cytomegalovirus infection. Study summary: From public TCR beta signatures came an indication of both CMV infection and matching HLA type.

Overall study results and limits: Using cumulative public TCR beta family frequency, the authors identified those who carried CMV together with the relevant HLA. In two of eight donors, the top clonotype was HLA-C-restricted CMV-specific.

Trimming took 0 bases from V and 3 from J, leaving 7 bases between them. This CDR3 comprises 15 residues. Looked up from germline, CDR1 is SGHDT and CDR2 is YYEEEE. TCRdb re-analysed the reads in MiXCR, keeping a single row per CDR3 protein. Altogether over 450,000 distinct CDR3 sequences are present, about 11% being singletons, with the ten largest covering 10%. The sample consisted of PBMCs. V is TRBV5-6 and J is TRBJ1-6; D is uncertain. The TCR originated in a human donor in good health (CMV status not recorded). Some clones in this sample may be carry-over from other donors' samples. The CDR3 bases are TGTGCCAGCAGCTTGGGACGGCACTATAATTCACCCCTCCACTTT. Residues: CASSLGRHYNSPLHF.